These 23 T cell receptor beta chains were all obtained from the same sample, sequenced in a study of T cell responses to AZD1222 COVID-19 vaccine. Sequencing was performed with immunoSEQ multiplex PCR; in TCRdb, only in-frame clones are kept and a portion is missing. The sample yields 130,000 or so clones, 90% seen once. The sample in question was peripheral blood, obtained on day 0 of AZD1222 vaccination. Every receptor here comes from an adult in good health.

V and J are TRBV5-1 and TRBJ2-1; weak D call: TRBD2 (6 bases). This CDR3 is built from 14 residues. Trimming stripped 0 bases from V and 7 bases from J, with 11 bases between. The germline V gene encodes CDR1 SGHRS and CDR2 YFSETQ. The CDR3, as DNA: TGCGCCAGCAGCTTGGGGTTCGGGGGTAATGAGCAGTTCTTC. This codes for CASSLGFGGNEQFF.

This clone was found once. The chain recombines TRBV10-2 with TRBJ2-7; D gene unclear. V was cut by 7 bases and J by 6 bases, with 13 bases left in between. The germline CDR1 and CDR2 sequences are WSHSY and SAAADI. This CDR3 region has 12 residues. CDR3 in amino acids: CASIPPDVEQYF. The DNA for the CDR3 is TGCGCCAGCATCCCCCCTGACGTCGAGCAGTACTTC.

V gene TRBV19 combines with J gene TRBJ2-7; TRBD2 aligns across 12 bases. The length of the CDR3 is 18 residues. Germline V CDR1 and CDR2: LNHDA, SQIVND (reference sequence). The V and J ends lost 0 bases and 0 bases, in that order; junction bases with no gene match: 6. The CDR3 reads CASSIDHRTSGNSYEQYF. As DNA, the CDR3 is TGTGCCAGTAGTATAGACCACCGGACTAGCGGGAACTCCTACGAGCAGTACTTC.

The rearrangement joins TRBV28 to TRBJ1-1; 12 bases match TRBD1. CDR3 length equals 18 residues. J was trimmed by 4 bases and V by 2 bases; bases with no gene match: 11. Germline V gene lookup returns CDR1 MDHEN and CDR2 SYDVKM. In nucleotides, the CDR3 is TGTGCCAGCAGTTTAACACCGGGACAGGGGGCCGGGAGCACTGAAGCTTTCTTT. This sequence encodes CASSLTPGQGAGSTEAFF.

This clone was seen more than once but under ten times. The rearrangement uses TRBV28 and TRBJ2-7; 13 bases map to TRBD2. The junction had 1 base not matched to a gene; V was cut back by 6 bases and J by 2 bases. Germline V gives CDR1 MDHEN, CDR2 SYDVKM. The CDR3 spans 14 residues. In DNA, the CDR3 is TGTGCCAGCAGCGGGACTAGCGGGACCTACGAGCAGTACTTC. Protein product: CASSGTSGTYEQYF.

V usage is TRBV7-3 and J usage is TRBJ2-1; perhaps TRBD1 as D (7 bases). CDR3 length: 15 residues. Trimming removed 5 bases at V and 7 bases at J, with 18 bases between. Germline V gene sequence: CDR1 SGHTA, CDR2 FQGTGA. DNA for the CDR3: TGTGCCAGCAGCCCCCTCTCGACAGGGAGGAATGAGCAGTTCTTC. This sequence encodes CASSPLSTGRNEQFF.

This rearrangement joins TRBV24-1 to TRBJ2-3; 7 bases are a match to TRBD2. Trimming cost V 4 bases and J 0 bases; bases outside gene matches: 9. Germline CDR1 reads KGHDR; CDR2 reads SFDVKD. CDR3 length: 17 amino acids. Here the CDR3 DNA reads TGTGCCACCAGTGAGACCCTGGGGACTACTAGCACAGATACGCAGTATTTT. It encodes CATSETLGTTSTDTQYF.

The gene calls are TRBV4-1 and TRBJ1-4, with unresolved D. The CDR3 is 19 amino acids. Germline lookup yields CDR1 MGHRA and CDR2 YSYEKL. Trimming shortened V by 1 base and J by 4 bases, and 22 bases separated the two germline ends. Here the CDR3 reads CASSQVGRLDGRGNEKLFF. Here the CDR3 DNA reads TGCGCCAGCAGCCAAGTCGGGAGATTGGACGGACGCGGTAATGAAAAACTGTTTTTT.

This clone has more than one count but fewer than ten. The genes are TRBV4-3 and TRBJ1-2; 7 bases match TRBD1. V shed 2 bases, J shed 4 bases, and the junction held 1 base outside the gene matches. The CDR3 is 13 residues long. CDR1 is LGHNA, CDR2 YSLEER, per germline. CDR3 protein: CASSQRTGYGYTF. Written as DNA, the CDR3 is TGCGCCAGCAGCCAAAGGACAGGCTATGGCTACACCTTC.

The count of this clone is one. J is TRBJ2-5 and V is TRBV10-3; the D gene could be TRBD1 or TRBD2 (5 bases each). Trimming cost V 6 bases and J 4 bases, with 15 bases left between them. The CDR3 runs to 14 residues. The germline gives CDR1 ENHRY, CDR2 SYGVKD. CDR3 bases: TGTGCCATCAGCGACGGGGCACGGGGAGAGACCCAGTACTTC. It translates to CAISDGARGETQYF.

The chain carries TRBV27 and TRBJ2-2, with D perhaps TRBD1 (5 bases). V was clipped by 5 bases and J by 1 base, with 11 bases between them. The CDR3 has 15 residues. The germline V gene has CDR1 MNHEY and CDR2 SMNVEV (reference sequence). DNA of the CDR3: TGTGCCAGCAGTCGGACACAGCTGAACACCGGGGAGCTGTTTTTT. As protein: CASSRTQLNTGELFF.

This clone was counted a single time. The rearrangement uses TRBV10-3 and TRBJ2-2, with no clear D. The CDR3 runs 14 residues. Trimming removed 10 bases at V and 3 bases at J, with 15 bases between. The germline V gene encodes CDR1 ENHRY and CDR2 SYGVKD. Written as DNA, the CDR3 is TGTGCCAGCGCCTATATAGAGTACACCGGGGAGCTGTTTTTT. This translates into CASAYIEYTGELFF.

The rearrangement joins TRBV4-1 to TRBJ2-1; 8 nucleotides align to TRBD2. The CDR3 length is 15 residues. V lost 1 base, J lost 2 bases, and 1 base stayed unmatched. CDR1 is MGHRA, CDR2 YSYEKL, per germline. The CDR3 loop reads CASSQGGGPYNEQFF. The CDR3 DNA reads TGCGCCAGCAGCCAAGGCGGGGGGCCCTACAATGAGCAGTTCTTC.

This clone occurred once. V and J are TRBV28 and TRBJ2-7, with D possibly being TRBD1 (7 bases). Germline V gene sequence: CDR1 MDHEN, CDR2 SYDVKM. The CDR3 has 13 amino acids. Between the trimmed V and J ends, which lost 8 bases and 3 bases, there was a span of 14 bases. CDR3 loop: CASGRQGLYEQYF. As DNA, the CDR3 is TGTGCCAGCGGGCGACAGGGACTCTACGAGCAGTACTTC.

This chain joins TRBV5-6 and TRBJ1-3, with 7 bases that match TRBD1. Germline V CDR1 and CDR2: SGHDT, YYEEEE. This CDR3 is 16 amino acids long. J lost 0 bases, V lost 0 bases, and 3 bases had no gene match. CDR3 in DNA: TGTGCCAGCAGCTTGGGGTGGACAGGCTCTGGAAACACCATATATTTT. This translates into CASSLGWTGSGNTIYF.

This chain joins TRBV10-2 and TRBJ2-7, with D perhaps matching TRBD1 (6 bases). CDR1 is WSHSY, CDR2 SAAADI, per germline. This CDR3 has 13 residues. With 1 base removed from V and 3 bases from J, the gap between germline ends came to 7 bases. Written as DNA, the CDR3 is TGCGCCAGCAGTGAGTTACAGGGCTACGAGCAGTACTTC. It yields the protein CASSELQGYEQYF.

The CDR3 coding sequence is TGCGCCAGCAGCTTGGGAGGGGTGTCCTACGAGCAGTACTTC. Protein sequence: CASSLGGVSYEQYF. This chain joins TRBV5-1 and TRBJ2-7; D may correspond to TRBD1 or TRBD2 (5 bases each). The germline V and J ends were trimmed by 0 bases and 1 base, with 8 bases remaining between them. There are 14 residues in the CDR3. Germline-derived CDR1 and CDR2 are SGHRS and YFSETQ.

This chain joins TRBV11-2 and TRBJ2-5, with D hard to call. This CDR3 is 13 amino acids long. The V gene lost 2 bases and the J gene lost 0 bases, with 4 bases spanning the gap. Germline values: CDR1 SGHAT, CDR2 FQNNGV. The CDR3: CASSLNHQETQYF. For the CDR3, the DNA is TGTGCCAGCAGCTTAAACCACCAAGAGACCCAGTACTTC.

In nucleotides, the CDR3 is TGTGCCAGCAGCGTATGGGCCTCTGGAAACACCATATATTTT. Its protein product is CASSVWASGNTIYF. The chain carries TRBV9 and TRBJ1-3; no clear D. Trimming removed 1 base from V and 0 bases from J, with 5 bases in between. The CDR3 is made up of 14 amino acids. Germline V lookup: CDR1 SGDLS, CDR2 YYNGEE.

The V and J genes are TRBV7-8 and TRBJ1-5; perhaps TRBD1 as D (5 bases). CDR1 and CDR2 (germline): SGHVS, FQNEAQ. This CDR3 contains 16 residues. With 1 base removed from V and 4 bases from J, the gap between germline ends came to 14 bases. The CDR3 nucleotides are TGTGCCAGCAGCTTAGTTCGCCAGGGAGCGAATCAGCCCCAGCATTTT. Translated, it gives CASSLVRQGANQPQHF. Filled out from reference TRBV7-8 and TRBJ1-5, the complete variable domain reads GAGVSQSPRYKVAKRGQDVALRCDPISGHVSLFWYQQALGQGPEFLTYFQNEAQLDKSGLPSDRFFAERPEGSVSTLKIQRTQQEDSAVYLCASSLVRQGANQPQHFGDGTRLSIL.

This chain uses TRBV2 with TRBJ2-5; D might be TRBD1 or TRBD2, each matching 6 bases. Germline V lookup: CDR1 SNHLY, CDR2 FYNNEI. This CDR3 contains 13 residues. Trimming cost V 5 bases and J 4 bases, with 11 bases left between them. In DNA form, the CDR3 reads TGTGCCAGCAGTTCGGGGGCAAGAGAGACCCAGTACTTC. It encodes CASSSGARETQYF.

The chain has TRBV5-1 and TRBJ1-2; 8 nucleotides agree with TRBD1. V dropped 4 bases and J dropped 6; count of bases not matched to a gene: 11. In germline, CDR1 is SGHRS, CDR2 YFSETQ. The CDR3 totals 15 residues. CDR3 sequence: CASSTGQGGMDGYTF. For the CDR3, the DNA is TGCGCCAGCAGCACCGGACAGGGTGGAATGGATGGCTACACCTTC.

V usage is TRBV9 and J usage is TRBJ1-4, with D possibly TRBD1 on 6 matching bases. The ends were cut back, 0 bases at V and 7 bases at J, with 13 bases in the middle. The CDR3 is made up of 15 amino acids. Germline loops: CDR1 SGDLS, CDR2 YYNGEE. DNA for the CDR3: TGTGCCAGCAGCGTAGGTGGAGGGGGGCGTGAAAAACTGTTTTTT. It translates to CASSVGGGGREKLFF.